A selection of T cell receptor beta chains follows, all from one sample in a study of blood T cell repertoires in COVID-19. Profiled with immunoSEQ multiplex PCR; TCRdb holds only in-frame clones, not every one. This sample carries 70,000 to 95,000 clones, approximately 80% of them seen once, and the ten largest clones take 18%. Sequencing was carried out using peripheral blood. These receptors were obtained from an elderly man with active or convalescent COVID-19. Each CDR3 is given with its conserved first and last residue. A D gene is named only where the DNA matches it firmly. For some rows the clone size is stated as once, few or many, or as a class when expanded; others skip it.

TRBV25-1	.	TRBJ1-2	TRBD1	CASTQTGTGGSGYTF	TGTGCCAGCACCCAGACCGGGACAGGGGGTAGTGGCTACACCTTC
TRBV24-1	.	TRBJ1-5	.	CATSDAGSSSNQPQHF	TGTGCCACCAGTGATGCGGGTTCTAGCAGCAATCAGCCCCAGCATTTT
TRBV29-1	.	TRBJ2-1	.	CSVEGGGGEQFF	TGCAGCGTTGAAGGGGGAGGAGGTGAGCAGTTCTTC
TRBV28	.	TRBJ2-5	TRBD2	CASSLVGASGDQETQYF	TGTGCCAGCAGTTTAGTGGGGGCTAGCGGGGACCAAGAGACCCAGTACTTC
TRBV19	once	TRBJ1-1	.	CASITTYPNPGGAFF	TGTGCCAGTATCACCACTTACCCCAACCCCGGAGGGGCTTTCTTT
TRBV11-3	.	TRBJ1-1	.	CASTRILGANTEAFF	TGTGCCAGCACCCGTATTCTGGGGGCGAACACTGAAGCTTTCTTT
TRBV29-1	few	TRBJ1-1	TRBD1	CSVERQGSNTEAFF	TGCAGCGTTGAGAGACAGGGCTCGAACACTGAAGCTTTCTTT
TRBV2	.	TRBJ1-2	.	CASSPRPEQRNYGYTF	TGTGCCAGCAGTCCCCGACCCGAACAGAGAAACTATGGCTACACCTTC
TRBV10-1	.	TRBJ1-3	TRBD1	CASLEGGRGKRQDF	TGCGCCAGCCTCGAAGGGGGCAGGGGGAAGCGACAGGATTTT
TRBV6-5	.	TRBJ2-3	TRBD2	CASSWTSGRATDTQYF	TGTGCCAGCAGTTGGACTAGCGGGAGGGCTACAGATACGCAGTATTTT
TRBV5-5	.	TRBJ2-2	TRBD1	CASSRGQGSTGELFF	TGTGCCAGCAGCCGCGGACAGGGGAGTACCGGGGAGCTGTTTTTT
TRBV27	.	TRBJ2-5	TRBD1	CASSGTGKETQYF	TGTGCCAGCAGTGGGACAGGAAAAGAGACCCAGTACTTC
TRBV6-1	.	TRBJ1-1	.	CASSEVWRGTEAFF	TGTGCCAGCAGTGAAGTGTGGAGGGGCACTGAAGCTTTCTTT
TRBV25-1	once	TRBJ1-2	TRBD1	CASSDRDRAAYGYTF	TGTGCCAGCAGTGATAGGGACAGGGCCGCCTATGGCTACACCTTC
TRBV5-1	.	TRBJ2-1	.	CASYRDRWPPEQFF	TGCGCCAGTTACAGGGACCGGTGGCCTCCTGAGCAGTTCTTC
TRBV29-1	.	TRBJ2-3	TRBD1	CSVETTGLGTDTQYF	TGCAGCGTTGAAACGACAGGGCTTGGTACAGATACGCAGTATTTT
TRBV2	.	TRBJ2-1	TRBD1	CARGQSYNEQFF	TGTGCCAGGGGACAGTCCTACAATGAGCAGTTCTTC
TRBV5-6	.	TRBJ1-2	TRBD1	CASSFDRAAGYTF	TGTGCCAGCAGCTTCGACAGGGCGGCTGGCTACACCTTC
TRBV4-2	once	TRBJ2-3	TRBD1	CASSRLDRGTDTQYF	TGTGCCAGCAGCCGCTTAGACAGGGGCACAGATACGCAGTATTTT
TRBV3-1/TRBV3-2	.	TRBJ1-6	TRBD1	CASSRGQGQGSPLHF	TGTGCCAGCAGCCGCGGACAGGGCCAGGGTTCACCCCTCCACTTT
TRBV4-1	.	TRBJ2-2	TRBD1	CASSPTRDRVDTGELFF	TGCGCCAGCAGCCCCACCCGCGACAGGGTAGACACCGGGGAGCTGTTTTTT
TRBV7-8	few	TRBJ1-5	TRBD1	CASSLGGTGGWQPQHF	TGTGCCAGCAGCTTAGGTGGGACAGGGGGTTGGCAGCCCCAGCATTTT
TRBV12-3/TRBV12-4	.	TRBJ1-1	TRBD1	CASSSTGDTEAFF	TGTGCCAGCAGCTCTACAGGGGACACTGAAGCTTTCTTT
TRBV18	.	TRBJ2-5	TRBD2	CASSPQLAGGQETQYF	TGTGCCAGCTCACCGCAACTAGCGGGGGGCCAAGAGACCCAGTACTTC
TRBV6-4	.	TRBJ2-3	TRBD2	CASRNTGLAGVPGTDTQYF	TGTGCCAGCAGGAATACAGGACTAGCGGGGGTCCCGGGTACAGATACGCAGTATTTT
TRBV27	.	TRBJ2-1	TRBD2	CASSKRTSGIPRFYNEQFF	TGTGCCAGCAGTAAACGGACTAGCGGGATTCCGAGGTTCTACAATGAGCAGTTCTTC
TRBV30	.	TRBJ2-5	TRBD2	CAWRRSGRPQETQYF	TGTGCCTGGAGGCGGAGCGGGAGGCCTCAAGAGACCCAGTACTTC
TRBV30	.	TRBJ1-2	.	CAWRRGLYGYTF	TGTGCCTGGAGAAGGGGATTGTATGGCTACACCTTC
TRBV11-3	.	TRBJ2-1	TRBD2	CASSPRGTSGTANEQFF	TGTGCCAGCAGCCCTAGGGGGACTAGCGGGACCGCCAATGAGCAGTTCTTC
TRBV5-1	few	TRBJ1-2	.	CASSRSVNYGYTF	TGCGCCAGCAGCCGTAGTGTTAATTATGGCTACACCTTC
TRBV24-1	few	TRBJ2-1	.	CATSRDNEQFF	TGTGCCACCAGTCGCGACAATGAGCAGTTCTTC
TRBV18	.	TRBJ1-2	TRBD1	CASSPDRGLGYTF	TGTGCCAGCTCACCGGACAGGGGGCTTGGCTACACCTTC
TRBV6-1	.	TRBJ1-1	.	CASSEEVGTKAFF	TGTGCCAGCAGTGAAGAAGTCGGTACTAAGGCTTTCTTT
TRBV18	few	TRBJ1-2	TRBD1	CASSRGQGADYGYTF	TGTGCCAGCTCACGGGGACAGGGTGCTGACTATGGCTACACCTTC
TRBV19	.	TRBJ2-2	.	CASSTQRWEYTGELFF	TGTGCCAGTAGTACCCAACGCTGGGAGTACACCGGGGAGCTGTTTTTT
TRBV9	.	TRBJ2-3	TRBD2	CASSVGTSGGQGTQYF	TGTGCCAGCAGCGTCGGGACTAGCGGGGGGCAGGGTACGCAGTATTTT
TRBV7-2	once	TRBJ1-1	TRBD1	CASSLHRGGRTEAFF	TGTGCCAGCAGCCTCCACAGGGGTGGGCGCACTGAAGCTTTCTTT
TRBV2	.	TRBJ1-1	.	CASRVGRGAEAFF	TGTGCCAGCAGGGTGGGCAGGGGCGCTGAAGCTTTCTTT
TRBV11-2	.	TRBJ2-2	.	CASSSQGAGELFF	TGTGCCAGCAGCAGCCAGGGTGCCGGGGAGCTGTTTTTT
TRBV7-3	.	TRBJ2-2	TRBD2	CASSAGLQNTGELFF	TGTGCCAGCAGCGCGGGACTACAGAACACCGGGGAGCTGTTTTTT
TRBV18	once	TRBJ1-4	.	CASSLGLLFTNEKLFF	TGTGCCAGCTCACTCGGACTCCTCTTTACAAACGAAAAACTGTTTTTT
TRBV14	.	TRBJ1-1	.	CASSQDQGHLNTEAFF	TGTGCCAGCAGCCAAGATCAAGGACACCTGAACACTGAAGCTTTCTTT
TRBV11-2	.	TRBJ1-2	.	CASSSTRGGSNYGYTF	TGTGCCAGCAGCTCCACGAGGGGGGGGTCTAACTATGGCTACACCTTC
TRBV5-1	.	TRBJ2-1	.	CASSLAPFSSYNEQFF	TGCGCCAGCAGCTTGGCCCCTTTTAGCTCCTACAATGAGCAGTTCTTC
TRBV11-2	.	TRBJ1-6	.	CASTFRGLNSPLHF	TGTGCCAGCACCTTCAGGGGTCTGAATTCACCCCTCCACTTT
TRBV9	.	TRBJ1-5	.	CASSQTAGVQQPQHF	TGTGCCAGCAGCCAAACCGCAGGGGTCCAACAGCCCCAGCATTTT
TRBV11-3	.	TRBJ2-5	.	CASSPWEHQETQYF	TGTGCCAGCAGCCCCTGGGAGCACCAAGAGACCCAGTACTTC
TRBV19	.	TRBJ1-1	.	CASSPGRASDTEAFF	TGTGCCAGTAGTCCGGGCAGGGCATCGGACACTGAAGCTTTCTTT
TRBV2	.	TRBJ1-6	TRBD1	CASSPRTGEGSPLHF	TGTGCCAGCAGCCCGAGGACAGGAGAGGGATCACCCCTCCACTTT
TRBV29-1	.	TRBJ1-4	.	CSVAAGAATNEKLFF	TGCAGCGTTGCCGCAGGGGCCGCAACTAATGAAAAACTGTTTTTT
TRBV21-1	.	TRBJ1-4	.	CASSKWDRYLPAANEKLFF	TGTGCCAGCAGCAAATGGGACAGATACCTCCCGGCGGCTAATGAAAAACTGTTTTTT